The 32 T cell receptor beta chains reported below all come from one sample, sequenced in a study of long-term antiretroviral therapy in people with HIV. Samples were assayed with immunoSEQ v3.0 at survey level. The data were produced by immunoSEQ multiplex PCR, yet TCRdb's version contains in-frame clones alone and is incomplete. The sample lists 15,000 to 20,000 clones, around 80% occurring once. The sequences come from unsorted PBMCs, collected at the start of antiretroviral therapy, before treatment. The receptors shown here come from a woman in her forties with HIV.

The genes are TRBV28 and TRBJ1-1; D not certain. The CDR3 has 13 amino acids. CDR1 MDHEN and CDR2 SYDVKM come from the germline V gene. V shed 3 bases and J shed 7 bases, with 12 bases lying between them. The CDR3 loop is CASSFADGNEAFF. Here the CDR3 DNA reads TGTGCCAGCAGTTTCGCAGACGGAAATGAAGCTTTCTTT.

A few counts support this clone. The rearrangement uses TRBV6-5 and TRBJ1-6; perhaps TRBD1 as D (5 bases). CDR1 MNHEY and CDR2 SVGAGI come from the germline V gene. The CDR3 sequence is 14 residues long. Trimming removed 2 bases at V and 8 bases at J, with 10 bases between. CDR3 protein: CASSYSQGYSPLHF. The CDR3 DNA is TGTGCCAGCAGTTACAGCCAGGGATATTCACCCCTCCACTTT.

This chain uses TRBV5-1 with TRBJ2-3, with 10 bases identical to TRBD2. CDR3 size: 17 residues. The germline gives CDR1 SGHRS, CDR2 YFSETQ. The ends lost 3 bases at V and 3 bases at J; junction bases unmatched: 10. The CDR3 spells CASSSSKAGGLTDTQYF. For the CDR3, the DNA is TGCGCCAGCAGCTCATCTAAAGCGGGGGGGCTAACAGATACGCAGTATTTT.

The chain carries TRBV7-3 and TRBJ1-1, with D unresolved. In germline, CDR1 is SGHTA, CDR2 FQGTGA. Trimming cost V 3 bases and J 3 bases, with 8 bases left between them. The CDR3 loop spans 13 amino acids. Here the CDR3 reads CASSFQVDTEAFF. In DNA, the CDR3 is TGTGCCAGCAGCTTCCAGGTTGACACTGAAGCTTTCTTT.

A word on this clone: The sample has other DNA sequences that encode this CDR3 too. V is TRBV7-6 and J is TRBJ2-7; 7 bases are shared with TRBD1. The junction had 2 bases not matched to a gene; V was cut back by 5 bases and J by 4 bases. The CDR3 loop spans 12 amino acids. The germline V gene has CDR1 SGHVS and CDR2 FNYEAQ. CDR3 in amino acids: CASSPDRYEQYF. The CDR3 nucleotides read TGTGCCAGCAGCCCGGACAGGTACGAGCAGTACTTC.

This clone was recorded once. CDR3 amino acids: CASSPGQGAKPQHF. CDR3 in DNA: TGTGCCAGCTCACCAGGACAGGGGGCGAAGCCCCAGCATTTT. This rearrangement joins TRBV18 to TRBJ1-5; 11 nucleotides agree with TRBD1. CDR1 is KGHSH, CDR2 LQKENI, per germline. CDR3 length: 14 amino acids. Germline trimming cut 2 bases from V and 8 bases from J; bases unmatched to any gene: 2.

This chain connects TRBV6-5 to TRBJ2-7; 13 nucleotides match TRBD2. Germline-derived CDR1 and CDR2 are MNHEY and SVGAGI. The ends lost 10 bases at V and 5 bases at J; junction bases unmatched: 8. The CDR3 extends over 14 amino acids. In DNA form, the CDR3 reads TGTGCCACCGCCCCGGGACTAGCGGGGAACGAGCAGTACTTC. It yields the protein CATAPGLAGNEQYF.

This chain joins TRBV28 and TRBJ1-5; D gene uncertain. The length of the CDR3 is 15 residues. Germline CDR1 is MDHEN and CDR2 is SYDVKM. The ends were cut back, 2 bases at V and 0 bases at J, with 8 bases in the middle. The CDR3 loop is CASSLGLDSNQPQHF. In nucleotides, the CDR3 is TGTGCCAGCAGTTTAGGGCTAGATAGCAATCAGCCCCAGCATTTT.

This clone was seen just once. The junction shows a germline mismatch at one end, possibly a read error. CDR3 in DNA: TGTGCCAGCAGCCTAACAGGGTTAGGAGCGGGGGCCGGTAGCACAGATACGCAGTATTTT. It specifies CASSLTGLGAGAGSTDTQYF. The gene calls are TRBV7-3 and TRBJ2-3, with 8 bases aligning to TRBD2. CDR1 is SGHTA and CDR2 is FQGTGA in the germline V gene. The length of the CDR3 is 20 residues.

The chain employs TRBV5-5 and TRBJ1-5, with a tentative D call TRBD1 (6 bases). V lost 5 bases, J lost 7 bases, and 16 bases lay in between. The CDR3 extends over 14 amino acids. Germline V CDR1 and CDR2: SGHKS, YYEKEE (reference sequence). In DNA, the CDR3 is TGTGCCAGCAGGGGGGTTGAGGGGGAACAGCCCCAGCATTTT. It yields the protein CASRGVEGEQPQHF. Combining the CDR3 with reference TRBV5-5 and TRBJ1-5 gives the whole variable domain DAGVTQSPTHLIKTRGQQVTLRCSPISGHKSVSWYQQVLGQGPQFIFQYYEKEERGRGNFPDRFSARQFPNYSSELNVNALLLGDSALYLCASRGVEGEQPQHFGDGTRLSIL.

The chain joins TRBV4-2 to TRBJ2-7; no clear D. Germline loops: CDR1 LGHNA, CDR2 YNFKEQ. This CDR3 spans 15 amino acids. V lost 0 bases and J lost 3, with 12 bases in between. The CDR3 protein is CASSQDRVVHYEQYF. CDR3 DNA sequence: TGTGCCAGCAGCCAAGATCGTGTGGTCCACTACGAGCAGTACTTC.

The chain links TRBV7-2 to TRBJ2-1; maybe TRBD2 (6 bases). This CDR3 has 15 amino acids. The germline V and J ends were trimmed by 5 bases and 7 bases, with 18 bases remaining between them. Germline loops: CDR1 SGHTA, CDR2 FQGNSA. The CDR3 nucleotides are TGTGCCAGCAGCCCCAGGACGGCGGGGTTTAATGAGCAGTTCTTC. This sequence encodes CASSPRTAGFNEQFF.

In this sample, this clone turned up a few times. The CDR3 DNA sequence: TGTGCCAGCAGTTCCCTTTCCGGGAATCATTATGGCTACACCTTC. Translation: CASSSLSGNHYGYTF. This chain joins TRBV28 and TRBJ1-2; D gene unclear. V was pared by 4 bases and J by 5 bases, with 17 bases between. The CDR3 length is 15 residues. The germline V gene encodes CDR1 MDHEN and CDR2 SYDVKM.

CDR3 sequence: CASSVSIEETQYF. The CDR3 region has the DNA TGTGCCAGCAGCGTTTCCATAGAAGAGACCCAGTACTTC. The genes are TRBV9 and TRBJ2-5; D not certain. The V end was cut by 2 bases, the J end by 3 bases, with 8 bases between. CDR1 is SGDLS and CDR2 is YYNGEE in the germline V gene. The CDR3 loop spans 13 amino acids. The full variable domain, rest sourced from reference TRBV9 and TRBJ2-5, is DSGVTQTPKHLITATGQRVTLRCSPRSGDLSVYWYQQSLDQGLQFLIQYYNGEERAKGNILERFSAQQFPDLHSELNLSSLELGDSALYFCASSVSIEETQYFGPGTRLLVL.

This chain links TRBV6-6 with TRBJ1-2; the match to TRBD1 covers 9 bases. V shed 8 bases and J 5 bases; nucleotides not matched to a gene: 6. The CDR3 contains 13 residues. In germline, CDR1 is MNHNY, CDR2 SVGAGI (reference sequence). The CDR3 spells CASRRDREYGYTF. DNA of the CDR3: TGTGCCAGCCGTCGGGACAGGGAATATGGCTACACCTTC.

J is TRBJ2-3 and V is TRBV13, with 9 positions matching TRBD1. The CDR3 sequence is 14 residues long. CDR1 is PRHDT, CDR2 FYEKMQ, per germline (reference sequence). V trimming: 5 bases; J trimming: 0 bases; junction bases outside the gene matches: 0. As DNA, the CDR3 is TGTGCCAGCAGCGACAGGGGGAGCACAGATACGCAGTATTTT. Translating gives CASSDRGSTDTQYF.

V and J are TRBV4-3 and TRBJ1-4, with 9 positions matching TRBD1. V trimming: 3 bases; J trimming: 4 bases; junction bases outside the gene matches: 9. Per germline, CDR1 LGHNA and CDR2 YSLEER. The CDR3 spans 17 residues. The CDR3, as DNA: TGCGCCAGCAGCCACCGGCCGGGACAGGGAAATAATGAAAAACTGTTTTTT. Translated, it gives CASSHRPGQGNNEKLFF.

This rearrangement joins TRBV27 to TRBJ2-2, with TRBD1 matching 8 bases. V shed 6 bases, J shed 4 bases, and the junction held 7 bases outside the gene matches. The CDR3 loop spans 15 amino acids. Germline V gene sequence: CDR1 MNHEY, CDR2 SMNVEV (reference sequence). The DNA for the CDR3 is TGTGCCAGCAGCATAGTTGGACAGGGCACCGGGGAGCTGTTTTTT. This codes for CASSIVGQGTGELFF.

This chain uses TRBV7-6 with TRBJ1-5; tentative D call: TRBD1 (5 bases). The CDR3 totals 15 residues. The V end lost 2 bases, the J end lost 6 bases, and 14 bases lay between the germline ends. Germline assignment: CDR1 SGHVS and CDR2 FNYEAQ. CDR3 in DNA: TGTGCCAGCAGCTTATCAGGGCCTCGTGGTCAGCCCCAGCATTTT. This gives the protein CASSLSGPRGQPQHF. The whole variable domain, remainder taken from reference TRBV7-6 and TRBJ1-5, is GAGVSQSPRYKVTKRGQDVALRCDPISGHVSLYWYRQALGQGPEFLTYFNYEAQQDKSGLPNDRFSAERPEGSISTLTIQRTEQRDSAMYRCASSLSGPRGQPQHFGDGTRLSIL.

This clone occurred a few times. In DNA form, the CDR3 reads TGTGCCAGCAGCTCCGCTTCGTCCGGCTACACCTTC. Residues: CASSSASSGYTF. The chain uses TRBV7-9 and TRBJ1-2; no clear D gene. CDR1 and CDR2 (germline): SEHNR, FQNEAQ (reference sequence). The CDR3 loop spans 12 amino acids. V was trimmed by 4 bases and J by 8 bases, leaving 11 bases between them. The variable domain in full, with the rest retrieved from reference TRBV7-9 and TRBJ1-2, is DTGVSQNPRHKITKRGQNVTFRCDPISEHNRLYWYRQTLGQGPEFLTYFQNEAQLEKSRLLSDRFSAERPKGSFSTLEIQRTEQGDSAMYLCASSSASSGYTFGSGTRLTVV.

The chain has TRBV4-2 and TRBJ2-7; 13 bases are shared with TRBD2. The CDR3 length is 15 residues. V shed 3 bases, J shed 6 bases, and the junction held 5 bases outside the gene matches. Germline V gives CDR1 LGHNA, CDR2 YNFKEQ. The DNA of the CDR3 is TGTGCCAGCAGCCAGGGACTAGCGGGGTTCGCCGAGCAGTACTTC. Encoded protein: CASSQGLAGFAEQYF.

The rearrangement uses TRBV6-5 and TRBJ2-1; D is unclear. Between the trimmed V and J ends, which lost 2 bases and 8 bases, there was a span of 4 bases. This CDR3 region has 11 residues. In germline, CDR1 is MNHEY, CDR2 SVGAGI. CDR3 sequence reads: CASSYRHEQFF. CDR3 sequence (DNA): TGTGCCAGCAGTTACAGACATGAGCAGTTCTTC.

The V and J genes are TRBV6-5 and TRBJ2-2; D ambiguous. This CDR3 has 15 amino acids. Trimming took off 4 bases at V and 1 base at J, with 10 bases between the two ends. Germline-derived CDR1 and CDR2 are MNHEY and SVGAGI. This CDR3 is CASSLQLENTGELFF. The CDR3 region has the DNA TGTGCCAGCAGTTTGCAGTTGGAGAACACCGGGGAGCTGTTTTTT.

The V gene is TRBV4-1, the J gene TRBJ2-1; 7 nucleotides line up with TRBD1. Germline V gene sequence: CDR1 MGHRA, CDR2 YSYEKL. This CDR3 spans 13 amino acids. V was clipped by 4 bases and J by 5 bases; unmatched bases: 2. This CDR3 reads CASSRGQDNEQFF. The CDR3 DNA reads TGCGCCAGCAGCCGCGGACAGGACAATGAGCAGTTCTTC.

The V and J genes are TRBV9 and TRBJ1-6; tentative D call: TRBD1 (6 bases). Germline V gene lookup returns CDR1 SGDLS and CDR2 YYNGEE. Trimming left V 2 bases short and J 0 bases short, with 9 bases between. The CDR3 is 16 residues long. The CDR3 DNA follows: TGTGCCAGCAGCGTGGACAGCTACTCCTATAATTCACCCCTCCACTTT. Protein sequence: CASSVDSYSYNSPLHF.

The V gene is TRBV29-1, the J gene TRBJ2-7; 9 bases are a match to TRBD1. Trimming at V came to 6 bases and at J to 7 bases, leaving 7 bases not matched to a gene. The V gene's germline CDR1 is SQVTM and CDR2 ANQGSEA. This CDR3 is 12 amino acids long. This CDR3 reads CSVTGGSWEQYF. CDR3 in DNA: TGCAGCGTCACAGGGGGCAGTTGGGAGCAGTACTTC.

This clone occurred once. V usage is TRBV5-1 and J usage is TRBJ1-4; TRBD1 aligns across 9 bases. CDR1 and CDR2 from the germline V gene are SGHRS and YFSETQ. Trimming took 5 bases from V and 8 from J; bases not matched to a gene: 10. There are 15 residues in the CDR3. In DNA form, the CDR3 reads TGCGCCAGCAGACATACCGGGACAGGGCTCGAAAAACTGTTTTTT. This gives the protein CASRHTGTGLEKLFF.

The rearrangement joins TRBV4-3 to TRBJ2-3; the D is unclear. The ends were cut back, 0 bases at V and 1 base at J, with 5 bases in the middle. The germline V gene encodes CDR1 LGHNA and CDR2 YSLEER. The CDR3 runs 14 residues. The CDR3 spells CASSQEVGTDTQYF. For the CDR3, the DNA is TGCGCCAGCAGCCAAGAAGTGGGCACAGATACGCAGTATTTT.

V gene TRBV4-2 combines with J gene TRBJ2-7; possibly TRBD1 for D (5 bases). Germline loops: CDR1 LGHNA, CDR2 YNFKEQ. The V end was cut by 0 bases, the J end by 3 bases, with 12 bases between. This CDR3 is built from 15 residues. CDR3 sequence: CASSQDRQGSYEQYF. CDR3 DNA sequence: TGTGCCAGCAGCCAAGATCGGCAGGGAAGCTACGAGCAGTACTTC.

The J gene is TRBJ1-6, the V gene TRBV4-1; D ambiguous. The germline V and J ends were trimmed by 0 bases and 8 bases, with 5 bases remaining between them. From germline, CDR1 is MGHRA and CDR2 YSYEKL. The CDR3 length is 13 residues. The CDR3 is CASSQEKDSPLHF. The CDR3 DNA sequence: TGCGCCAGCAGCCAAGAGAAGGATTCACCCCTCCACTTT.

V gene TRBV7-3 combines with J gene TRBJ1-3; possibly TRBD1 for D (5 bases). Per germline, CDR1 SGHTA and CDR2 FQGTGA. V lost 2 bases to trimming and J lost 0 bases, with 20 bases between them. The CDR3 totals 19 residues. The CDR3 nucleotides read TGTGCCAGCAGCTTATACGGGACGGCGGTCGGCCTCTCTGGAAACACCATATATTTT. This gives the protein CASSLYGTAVGLSGNTIYF.

CDR3 coding DNA: TGCGCCAGCAGCCCCGAGGGGGGACAATCTGGCTACACCTTC. Residues: CASSPEGGQSGYTF. The chain combines TRBV4-1 with TRBJ1-2; D perhaps matches TRBD1 (6 bases). Germline CDR1 MGHRA, CDR2 YSYEKL. This CDR3 has 14 residues. V was clipped by 4 bases and J by 7 bases, with 16 bases between them.